This is a list of T cell receptor beta chains from one sample in a study of shared clonotypes between healthy human individuals. Sequenced by immunoSEQ multiplex PCR; TCRdb stores in-frame clones only, minus some. The sample has about 480,000 clones, 60% to 80% seen once. Sequenced material: PBMCs. The receptors here all came from a woman aged 40 to 50 in good health. Some clones in this sample may be carry-over from other donors' samples. CDR3s include the opening cysteine and the closing phenylalanine or tryptophan. Fields, in order: J gene, V gene, D gene, clone size, CDR3 protein, CDR3 DNA. The D gene is left open where the match is weak. Clone size is given for some rows only: seen once, a few or many times, or a class if the clone is expanded.

>TRBJ1-5|TRBV6-6|TRBD1|.
CASERDRAQPQHF
TGTGCCAGTGAAAGGGACAGGGCTCAGCCCCAGCATTTT
>TRBJ1-5|TRBV27|TRBD1|.
CASSSDRESNQPQHF
TGTGCCAGCAGTTCCGACAGGGAATCCAATCAGCCCCAGCATTTT
>TRBJ2-5|TRBV7-2|.|.
CASSLEVSGLRGETQYF
TGTGCCAGCAGCTTAGAAGTTAGCGGCCTCCGGGGGGAGACCCAGTACTTC
>TRBJ1-2|TRBV19|.|.
CASSVTGGYGYTF
TGTGCCAGTAGTGTGACAGGTGGCTATGGCTACACCTTC
>TRBJ2-1|TRBV30|.|.
CAWSVRAVNEQFF
TGTGCCTGGAGTGTGCGGGCCGTCAATGAGCAGTTCTTC
>TRBJ1-4|TRBV4-2|.|once
CASSPPTEDFEKLFF
TGTGCCAGCAGCCCGCCGACAGAGGATTTTGAAAAGCTGTTTTTT
>TRBJ2-2|TRBV5-1|.|many
CASSGWQSNLTGSNTGELFF
TGCGCCAGCAGCGGCTGGCAATCCAACCTCACAGGGTCGAACACCGGGGAGCTGTTTTTT
>TRBJ2-7|TRBV5-1|TRBD1|.
CASSPTGGEGEQYF
TGCGCCAGCAGCCCAACAGGGGGAGAAGGCGAGCAGTACTTC
>TRBJ2-2|TRBV28|TRBD1|.
CASSPGQGRGFF
TGTGCCAGCAGTCCGGGACAGGGAAGAGGGTTTTTT
>TRBJ1-1|TRBV23-1|.|.
CASTGAMNTEAFF
TGCGCCAGCACGGGGGCAATGAACACTGAAGCTTTCTTT
>TRBJ2-1|TRBV5-1|TRBD2|once
CASSPRVAGGVGNEQFF
TGCGCCAGCAGCCCTAGAGTAGCGGGAGGTGTCGGCAATGAGCAGTTCTTC
>TRBJ2-7|TRBV6-1|.|.
CASKPSATYEQYF
TGTGCCAGCAAGCCTAGCGCAACCTACGAGCAGTACTTC
>TRBJ2-2|TRBV7-6|.|many
CASSSSSTGELFF
TGTGCCAGCAGCTCTTCGAGCACCGGGGAGCTGTTTTTT
>TRBJ2-1|TRBV19|TRBD1|.
CASSITGDGNEQFF
TGTGCCAGTAGTATTACAGGGGACGGCAATGAGCAGTTCTTC
>TRBJ2-1|TRBV7-3|TRBD2|.
CASGSGAHNEQFF
TGTGCCAGCGGCAGCGGGGCCCACAATGAGCAGTTCTTC
>TRBJ2-7|TRBV6-1|TRBD2|.
CASRGNSGNEQYF
TGTGCCAGCAGAGGGAATAGCGGGAACGAGCAGTACTTC
>TRBJ1-2|TRBV2|TRBD1|.
CASSERVGQGYGYTF
TGTGCCAGCAGTGAAAGGGTGGGACAGGGGTATGGCTACACCTTC
>TRBJ2-7|TRBV6-1|TRBD1|.
CASTPGQVPYEQYF
TGTGCCAGCACCCCGGGACAGGTCCCCTACGAGCAGTACTTC
>TRBJ1-1|TRBV30|.|.
CAWRKRGGGMLVNTEAFF
TGTGCCTGGAGGAAGAGGGGGGGAGGCATGCTTGTGAACACTGAAGCTTTCTTT
>TRBJ1-1|TRBV7-3|.|.
CASSRQGIHTEAFF
TGTGCCAGCAGCCGCCAGGGGATCCACACTGAAGCTTTCTTT
>TRBJ2-5|TRBV5-4|.|.
CASKPKREETQYF
TGTGCCAGCAAGCCGAAAAGAGAAGAGACCCAGTACTTC
>TRBJ2-2|TRBV29-1|.|few
CSVDGLGTGELFF
TGCAGCGTTGATGGCCTTGGGACCGGGGAGCTGTTTTTT
>TRBJ2-3|TRBV7-8|.|.
CASSFSGRDGDTQYF
TGTGCCAGCAGCTTCAGTGGCAGGGATGGAGATACGCAGTATTTT
>TRBJ1-5|TRBV15|TRBD1|.
CATSRDRGQENQPQHF
TGTGCCACCAGCAGAGATCGCGGACAGGAGAATCAGCCCCAGCATTTT
>TRBJ2-2|TRBV29-1|.|.
CSVIANTGELFF
TGCAGCGTAATCGCGAACACCGGGGAGCTGTTTTTT
>TRBJ2-5|TRBV4-1|TRBD2|few
CASSRLAAFQETQYF
TGCGCCAGCAGCCGACTAGCGGCATTCCAAGAGACCCAGTACTTC
>TRBJ2-1|TRBV10-2|.|.
CASRSGGGTHNEQFF
TGCGCCAGCAGGAGTGGGGGCGGGACGCACAATGAGCAGTTCTTC
>TRBJ2-1|TRBV7-7|.|.
CASSTDLYNEQFF
TGTGCCAGCAGCACGGACTTGTACAATGAGCAGTTCTTC
>TRBJ1-1|TRBV5-6|.|.
CASSRDTTNTEAFF
TGTGCCAGCAGCCGGGACACAACGAACACTGAAGCTTTCTTT
>TRBJ2-5|TRBV5-1|.|.
CASSLGDQETQYF
TGCGCCAGCAGCTTGGGGGACCAAGAGACCCAGTACTTC
>TRBJ2-5|TRBV7-9|TRBD1|.
CASSPTGVETQYF
TGTGCCAGCAGCCCGACAGGGGTAGAGACCCAGTACTTC
>TRBJ2-2|TRBV27|.|.
CASSLFVAGKGTGELFF
TGTGCCAGCAGTTTATTCGTAGCAGGGAAGGGCACCGGGGAGCTGTTTTTT
>TRBJ2-7|TRBV6-5|.|.
CASAPGLNYEQYF
TGTGCCAGCGCGCCGGGACTGAACTACGAGCAGTACTTC
>TRBJ2-3|TRBV27|.|.
CASSGRQISTDTQYF
TGTGCCAGCAGTGGGCGTCAGATAAGCACAGATACGCAGTATTTT
>TRBJ2-3|TRBV5-1|TRBD2|.
CASSLDWTSGRATDTQYF
TGCGCCAGCAGCTTAGATTGGACTAGCGGGAGGGCCACAGATACGCAGTATTTT
>TRBJ2-7|TRBV11-2|.|.
CASSLNRVGEQYF
TGTGCCAGCAGCTTAAACAGGGTGGGGGAGCAGTACTTC
>TRBJ1-2|TRBV5-4|.|once
CASSRTDSGYTF
TGTGCCAGCAGCAGGACAGATTCAGGCTACACCTTC
>TRBJ1-5|TRBV27|.|.
CASSFAGINQPQHF
TGTGCCAGCAGTTTCGCAGGGATAAATCAGCCCCAGCATTTT
>TRBJ2-7|TRBV2|.|.
CASSERQGGGEQYF
TGTGCCAGCAGTGAACGACAGGGAGGGGGCGAGCAGTACTTC
>TRBJ2-5|TRBV7-2|TRBD2|.
CASSRRTSGSGGQETQYF
TGTGCCAGCAGCCGAAGGACTAGCGGGAGCGGGGGCCAAGAGACCCAGTACTTC
>TRBJ1-5|TRBV15|TRBD1|.
CATSRDFRDRGDNQPQHF
TGTGCCACCAGCAGAGACTTTAGGGACAGGGGAGACAATCAGCCCCAGCATTTT
>TRBJ2-1|TRBV28|.|.
CASSLFSLRRENDNEQFF
TGTGCCAGCAGTTTATTTAGTCTCCGGCGAGAAAATGACAATGAGCAGTTCTTC
>TRBJ2-7|TRBV18|TRBD1|.
CASSPGQAKTYEQYF
TGTGCCAGCTCACCCGGACAGGCGAAAACCTACGAGCAGTACTTC
>TRBJ2-2|TRBV25-1|.|.
CASSGRNTGELFF
TGTGCCAGCAGTGGACGGAACACCGGGGAGCTGTTTTTT
>TRBJ2-5|TRBV5-1|.|few
CASSSGPPQETQYF
TGCGCCAGCAGCTCTGGGCCCCCCCAAGAGACCCAGTACTTC
>TRBJ1-2|TRBV5-5|.|.
CASSFRGLYGYTF
TGTGCCAGCAGCTTTCGGGGTCTCTATGGCTACACCTTC
>TRBJ2-1|TRBV28|.|.
CASSLSAGWGEQFF
TGTGCCAGCAGTTTAAGTGCGGGATGGGGTGAGCAGTTCTTC
>TRBJ1-3|TRBV6-1|.|.
CASSSGGRQGNTIYF
TGTGCCAGCAGTTCCGGGGGGAGACAGGGAAACACCATATATTTT
>TRBJ2-3|TRBV5-6|.|.
CASSLGLMGITDTQYF
TGTGCCAGCAGCTTGGGGCTCATGGGGATCACAGATACGCAGTATTTT
>TRBJ2-7|TRBV29-1|.|.
CSVQGGREQYF
TGCAGCGTTCAGGGAGGTCGGGAGCAGTACTTC
>TRBJ1-3|TRBV4-1|.|.
CASSQDPGDVIDTIYF
TGCGCCAGCAGCCAAGACCCAGGGGATGTGATAGACACCATATATTTT
>TRBJ2-5|TRBV10-3|TRBD2|.
CAISGLAGVETQYF
TGTGCCATCAGTGGACTAGCGGGAGTGGAGACCCAGTACTTC
>TRBJ2-3|TRBV15|TRBD2|.
CATSRDLSGSLPDTQYF
TGTGCCACCAGCAGAGATCTGAGCGGGAGTCTCCCAGATACGCAGTATTTT
>TRBJ1-1|TRBV7-9|.|.
CASSLVAVEAFF
TGTGCCAGCAGCTTAGTGGCGGTGGAAGCTTTCTTT
>TRBJ1-3|TRBV18|.|few
CASSKPTIRNTIYF
TGTGCCAGCTCAAAACCGACGATAAGAAACACCATATATTTT
>TRBJ2-7|TRBV4-1|TRBD2|.
CASSHGGFGLAGVGEQYF
TGCGCCAGCAGCCATGGGGGGTTCGGGTTAGCGGGAGTAGGTGAGCAGTACTTC
>TRBJ1-4|TRBV15|.|.
CATSRGPPGEKLFF
TGTGCCACCAGCAGAGGACCCCCGGGGGAAAAACTGTTTTTT
>TRBJ2-1|TRBV15|TRBD2|.
CATSRDLVQTGGQFF
TGTGCCACCAGCAGAGATTTAGTTCAAACGGGGGGGCAGTTCTTC